Listed below are T cell receptor beta chains from one sample, sequenced in a study of PD-1 blockade in classical Hodgkin lymphoma. The protocol was immunoSEQ multiplex PCR, while the TCRdb copy is restricted to in-frame clones and leaves out a portion. The sample holds tens of thousands of clones; about three quarters are singletons and the top ten take 20% to 25%. The material sequenced was peripheral blood mononuclear cells (PBMCs), taken before the second cycle of nivolumab. These receptors were obtained from a human donor with classical Hodgkin lymphoma. Each CDR3 is given with its conserved first and last residue. The D gene is left open where the match is weak. Size tells how often a clone was seen (once, few, many) or the class of an expanded clone, and some rows leave it out.

j_gene,abundance,d_gene,v_gene,CDR3nt,CDR3aa
TRBJ2-3,.,.,TRBV7-2,TGTGCCAGCAGCTCTATGGGGGGAGGAACAGATACGCAGTATTTT,CASSSMGGGTDTQYF
TRBJ1-6,few,.,TRBV5-1,TGCGCCAGCAGCTTGGAAACGGGTTCACCCCTCCACTTT,CASSLETGSPLHF
TRBJ1-5,.,.,TRBV7-3,TGTGCCAGCAGCCTAAGATCGGGGCAGCCCCAGCATTTT,CASSLRSGQPQHF
TRBJ2-7,.,TRBD2,TRBV10-3,TGTGCCATCAGTGACGCGACTAGCGGGAAGCCCTACGAGCAGTACTTC,CAISDATSGKPYEQYF
TRBJ2-3,.,.,TRBV5-1,TGCGCCAGCAGCTCCGACCCTCGATTAGCGGTATACACAGATACGCAGTATTTT,CASSSDPRLAVYTDTQYF
TRBJ1-1,few,.,TRBV18,TGTGCCAGCGCCGGACAGATTGAAGTTGAAGCTTTCTTT,CASAGQIEVEAFF
TRBJ1-3,.,.,TRBV6-5,TGTGCCAGCAGACCCAGACCGGGCTACGGAATCACCATATATTTT,CASRPRPGYGITIYF
TRBJ1-4,.,TRBD1,TRBV19,TGTGCCAGTGGGGGGACAGCAACTAATGAAAAACTGTTTTTT,CASGGTATNEKLFF
TRBJ2-1,.,TRBD1,TRBV6-5,TGTGCCAGCAGTTACTTCGGGACAGGAATCAATGAGCAGTTCTTC,CASSYFGTGINEQFF
TRBJ2-5,.,TRBD2,TRBV10-3,TGTGCCATCAGTAGCGGGAGCGGGGAGACCCAGTACTTC,CAISSGSGETQYF
TRBJ1-1,few,.,TRBV30,TGTGCCTGGAGGGAAGCTTTCTTT,CAWREAFF
TRBJ1-2,.,TRBD1,TRBV4-1,TGCGCCAGCAGCCACGGGACAGGGGTTAACTATGGCTACACCTTC,CASSHGTGVNYGYTF
TRBJ2-3,.,.,TRBV7-3,TGTGCCAGCAGCTTAATGGCCTCGCCAGATACGCAGTATTTT,CASSLMASPDTQYF
TRBJ1-5,.,.,TRBV19,TGTGCCAGTAGTGAACAGGGTAGCAATCAGCCCCAGCATTTT,CASSEQGSNQPQHF
TRBJ1-2,.,TRBD1,TRBV6-5,TGTGCCAGCATGGGGAGGGGGCAAGGCTACACCTTC,CASMGRGQGYTF